The 2 T cell receptor beta chains given below trace back to one sample, sequenced in a study of blood T cell repertoires in COVID-19. TCRdb keeps only in-frame clones here, not all; method: immunoSEQ multiplex PCR. The sample has about 22,000 clones; 80% to 90% are singletons. The sequenced sample was peripheral blood. Receptor source: a human donor with active COVID-19. The donor label of this sample is uncertain.

The CDR3 here is CASSQGQGSEKLFF. As DNA, the CDR3 is TGTGCCAGCAGCCAAGGACAGGGAAGCGAAAAACTGTTTTTT. This sequence joins TRBV4-2 and TRBJ1-4; 7 bases are shared with TRBD1. CDR3 length equals 14 residues. From germline, CDR1 is LGHNA and CDR2 YNFKEQ. V was clipped by 1 base and J by 8 bases; unmatched bases: 4.

A single count supports this clone. The CDR3 loop is CASSFVGTGNEKLFF. The CDR3 DNA follows: TGTGCCAGCAGCTTCGTCGGGACAGGAAATGAAAAACTGTTTTTT. The rearrangement joins TRBV7-9 to TRBJ1-4, with 8 positions matching TRBD1. Trimming removed 3 bases from V and 5 bases from J; junction bases left unmatched: 5. In germline, CDR1 is SEHNR, CDR2 FQNEAQ (reference sequence). This CDR3 has 15 residues.